This T cell receptor beta chain stems from a study of identical twins. Details on this clonotype: What it binds is not known.

TCRdb re-called the 5' RACE reads with MiXCR, one entry per CDR3 protein. The data contain more than 400,000 distinct CDR3 sequences, roughly 15% of them singletons. Between the trimmed V and J ends, which lost 0 bases and 6 bases, there was a span of 9 bases. The CDR3 runs 14 residues. Germline loops: CDR1 LGHNA, CDR2 YNFKEQ. General observations from the study: Out-of-frame alpha sequences that twins shared showed excess low generation probability. Models underestimated TCR alpha sharing (out-of-frame) in monozygotic twins.

Another study also made use of these data, one on yellow fever vaccine responses in identical twins.

Sequenced sample: CD4+ T cells sorted from blood. The TCR originated in a woman younger than 30 in good health. The J gene is TRBJ1-5, the V gene TRBV4-2; the D gene is possibly TRBD1 (6 bases). The CDR3 coding sequence is TGTGCCAGCAGCCAAGATACAGGGTTTCAGCCCCAGCATTTT. This translates into CASSQDTGFQPQHF.